These 11 T cell receptor beta chains share one sample of origin, sequenced in a study of technical replicates of blood from a few donors. Sequencing used immunoSEQ multiplex PCR; TCRdb keeps in-frame clones, though not all of them. The sample yields about 93,000 clones, about 96% seen once. Sequenced sample: T cells isolated from PBMCs. The receptors here all came from a human donor in good health.

CDR3 amino acids: CASSYRTGGPSYEQYF. For the CDR3, the DNA is TGTGCCAGCAGCTATCGGACCGGGGGACCCTCCTACGAGCAGTACTTC. The rearrangement uses TRBV5-5 and TRBJ2-7; D is perhaps TRBD2 (6 bases). CDR3 length: 16 amino acids. Germline-derived CDR1 and CDR2 are SGHKS and YYEKEE (reference sequence). V dropped 3 bases and J dropped 0 bases, with 16 bases sitting between them.

The rearrangement joins TRBV11-3 to TRBJ2-1, with D possibly being TRBD2 (5 bases). Trimming pared 5 bases from V and 12 bases from J, leaving 23 bases between. The CDR3 runs 15 residues. CDR1 and CDR2 (germline): SGHNT, YENEEA. Here the CDR3 reads CASSTYFGILRGQFF. The DNA for the CDR3 is TGTGCCAGCAGCACCTACTTCGGGATCCTTCGGGGGCAGTTCTTC.

DNA for the CDR3: TGTGCCAGCAGCCGAAAACCCCCCGGGACAGGGGGGGAGTCGAACACTGAAGCTTTCTTT. This encodes CASSRKPPGTGGESNTEAFF. The chain couples TRBV7-6 to TRBJ1-1, with TRBD1 identical over 11 bases. V was pared by 5 bases and J by 1 base, with 18 bases of the junction left unmatched. The CDR3 spans 20 residues. The germline gives CDR1 SGHVS, CDR2 FNYEAQ. Combining the CDR3 with reference TRBV7-6 and TRBJ1-1 gives the whole variable domain GAGVSQSPRYKVTKRGQDVALRCDPISGHVSLYWYRQALGQGPEFLTYFNYEAQQDKSGLPNDRFSAERPEGSISTLTIQRTEQRDSAMYRCASSRKPPGTGGESNTEAFFGQGTRLTVV.

This clone was recorded once. The chain has TRBV18 and TRBJ2-3; TRBD2 agrees at 9 bases. The CDR3 has 15 residues. Germline CDR1 KGHSH, CDR2 LQKENI. The V segment lost 2 bases and the J segment 4 bases; nucleotides outside the gene matches: 4. CDR3: CASSPVAGAADTQYF. CDR3 nucleotides: TGTGCCAGCTCACCAGTAGCGGGAGCCGCAGATACGCAGTATTTT.

The CDR3 sequence is CASSPQGAGNQPQHF. CDR3 bases: TGTGCCAGCAGCCCACAGGGGGCGGGCAATCAGCCCCAGCATTTT. The rearrangement links TRBV4-2 to TRBJ1-5; 9 bases line up with TRBD1. Germline trimming cut 4 bases from V and 2 bases from J; bases unmatched to any gene: 3. The CDR3 totals 15 residues. Germline lookup yields CDR1 LGHNA and CDR2 YNFKEQ.

With regard to this clone: At one end, the junction sequence differs from germline, possibly due to a read error. V gene TRBV6-1 combines with J gene TRBJ2-7; 8 nucleotides match TRBD1. Germline V gene sequence: CDR1 MNHNS, CDR2 SASEGT. The CDR3 length is 17 residues. The CDR3 sequence: CASREEVRGTGLYEQYF. The CDR3 region has the DNA TGTGCCAGCAGGGAAGAGGTACGAGGGACAGGTCTCTACGAGCAGTACTTC.

V and J are TRBV5-4 and TRBJ2-7, with TRBD1 matching over 11 bases. Germline CDR1 SGHNT, CDR2 YYREEE (reference sequence). The CDR3 contains 15 residues. With V trimmed by 4 bases and J by 6 bases, 9 bases remained unmatched. As DNA, the CDR3 is TGTGCCAGCAGCCCACGGACAGGGGGCGCCTCCGAGCAGTACTTC. Protein sequence: CASSPRTGGASEQYF.

This clone has a single count. The chain couples TRBV6-1 to TRBJ2-7; 9 bases line up with TRBD2. The CDR3 extends over 14 amino acids. The germline V gene has CDR1 MNHNS and CDR2 SASEGT. Trimming cost V 3 bases and J 5 bases; bases outside gene matches: 5. The DNA for the CDR3 is TGTGCCAGCAGTGATCGGCGGGGGGGGAACGAGCAGTACTTC. Protein: CASSDRRGGNEQYF.

DNA for the CDR3: TGTGCCAGCAGAATACTAGCGCAGGGCGGGGAGCTGTTTTTT. The encoded protein is CASRILAQGGELFF. The chain recombines TRBV5-6 with TRBJ2-2; the match to TRBD2 covers 7 bases. Trimming took 5 bases from V and 7 from J; bases not matched to a gene: 8. Looked up from germline, CDR1 is SGHDT and CDR2 is YYEEEE. The length of the CDR3 is 14 residues.

This chain links TRBV19 with TRBJ2-5, with TRBD2 matching 7 bases. Germline-derived CDR1 and CDR2 are LNHDA and SQIVND (reference sequence). V was clipped by 7 bases and J by 4 bases; unmatched bases: 12. This CDR3 is 15 amino acids long. CDR3 bases: TGTGCCAGTACCCTGGGTAGCGGGTTTGCAGAGACCCAGTACTTC. This encodes CASTLGSGFAETQYF.

The chain joins TRBV7-9 to TRBJ1-2; D gene uncertain. Germline-derived CDR1 and CDR2 are SEHNR and FQNEAQ (reference sequence). There are 14 residues in the CDR3. V was pared by 5 bases and J by 4 bases, with 14 bases between. The CDR3 DNA follows: TGTGCCAGCAGCGTATACTTGACTGTCTATGGCTACACCTTC. Translated, it gives CASSVYLTVYGYTF.